Following are 6 T cell receptor beta chains from one sample sequenced in a study of blood T cell repertoires in COVID-19. TCRdb's copy holds only in-frame clones and misses some; the assay was immunoSEQ multiplex PCR. The profile shows 150,000 to 200,000 clones, just under 90% of them singletons. Sequencing used peripheral blood. These receptors came from a woman under 30 who had recovered from COVID-19.

The rearrangement joins TRBV6-1 to TRBJ2-3; 8 nucleotides match TRBD2. Germline lookup yields CDR1 MNHNS and CDR2 SASEGT. CDR3 length equals 15 residues. V lost 1 base to trimming and J lost 4 bases; unmatched junction nucleotides: 4. The CDR3 is CASSEEVGRADTQYF. The CDR3 nucleotides read TGTGCCAGCAGTGAAGAAGTCGGGAGGGCAGATACGCAGTATTTT.

The rearrangement links TRBV7-9 to TRBJ2-1; D may be TRBD2 (5 bases). The germline gives CDR1 SEHNR, CDR2 FQNEAQ (reference sequence). This CDR3 comprises 13 residues. Trimming took off 1 base at V and 9 bases at J, with 10 bases between the two ends. Here the CDR3 reads CASSLDEGTEQFF. In nucleotides, the CDR3 is TGTGCCAGCAGCTTAGATGAGGGTACTGAGCAGTTCTTC.

The V call is TRBV4-2, the J call TRBJ2-1; TRBD2 matches at 14 bases. There are 19 residues in the CDR3. CDR1 and CDR2 from the germline V gene are LGHNA and YNFKEQ. V dropped 4 bases and J dropped 3; count of bases not matched to a gene: 11. The CDR3: CASSRRGLAGVRDYNEQFF. For the CDR3, the DNA is TGTGCCAGCAGCCGGAGGGGACTAGCGGGAGTTAGGGACTACAATGAGCAGTTCTTC.

This clone was found once. The genes are TRBV15 and TRBJ2-1, with unresolved D. Germline assignment: CDR1 LNHNV and CDR2 YYDKDF (reference sequence). Trimming cost V 2 bases and J 4 bases, with 3 bases left between them. CDR3 size: 12 residues. As DNA, the CDR3 is TGTGCCACCAGCAGAACTTACAATGAGCAGTTCTTC. Translated: CATSRTYNEQFF. Full variable domain (outside the CDR3, taken from reference TRBV15 and TRBJ2-1): DAMVIQNPRYQVTQFGKPVTLSCSQTLNHNVMYWYQQKSSQAPKLLFHYYDKDFNNEADTPDNFQSRRPNTSFCFLDIRSPGLGDTAMYLCATSRTYNEQFFGPGTRLTVL.

V and J are TRBV5-5 and TRBJ2-3, with TRBD2 as a possible D gene (5 bases). The V end lost 2 bases, the J end lost 3 bases, and 10 bases lay between the germline ends. The CDR3 is 14 amino acids. Looked up from germline, CDR1 is SGHKS and CDR2 is YYEKEE (reference sequence). The CDR3 sequence is CASSFVEGTDTQYF. The CDR3 region has the DNA TGTGCCAGCAGCTTCGTAGAGGGAACAGATACGCAGTATTTT.

The V call is TRBV11-2, the J call TRBJ2-5; 13 bases align to TRBD2. Losses at the gene ends were 4 bases for V and 5 bases for J; bases not matched to a gene: 4. The V gene's germline CDR1 is SGHAT and CDR2 FQNNGV. CDR3 length equals 15 residues. In DNA form, the CDR3 reads TGTGCCAGCAGCTCCCGGACTAGCGGGGGTGAGACCCAGTACTTC. Translation: CASSSRTSGGETQYF.